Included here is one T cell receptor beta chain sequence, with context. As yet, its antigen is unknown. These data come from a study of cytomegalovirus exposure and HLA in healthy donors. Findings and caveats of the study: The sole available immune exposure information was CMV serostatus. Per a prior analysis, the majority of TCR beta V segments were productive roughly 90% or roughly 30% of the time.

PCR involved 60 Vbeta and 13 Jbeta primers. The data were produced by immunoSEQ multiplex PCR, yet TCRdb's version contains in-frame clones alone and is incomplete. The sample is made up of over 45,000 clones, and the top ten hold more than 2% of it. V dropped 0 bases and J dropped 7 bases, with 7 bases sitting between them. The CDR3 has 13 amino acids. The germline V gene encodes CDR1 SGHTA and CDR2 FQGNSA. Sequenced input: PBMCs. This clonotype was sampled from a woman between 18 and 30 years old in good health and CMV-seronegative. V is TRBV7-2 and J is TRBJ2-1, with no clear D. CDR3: CASSLAPGNEQFF. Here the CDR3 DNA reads TGTGCCAGCAGCTTAGCGCCCGGGAATGAGCAGTTCTTC.